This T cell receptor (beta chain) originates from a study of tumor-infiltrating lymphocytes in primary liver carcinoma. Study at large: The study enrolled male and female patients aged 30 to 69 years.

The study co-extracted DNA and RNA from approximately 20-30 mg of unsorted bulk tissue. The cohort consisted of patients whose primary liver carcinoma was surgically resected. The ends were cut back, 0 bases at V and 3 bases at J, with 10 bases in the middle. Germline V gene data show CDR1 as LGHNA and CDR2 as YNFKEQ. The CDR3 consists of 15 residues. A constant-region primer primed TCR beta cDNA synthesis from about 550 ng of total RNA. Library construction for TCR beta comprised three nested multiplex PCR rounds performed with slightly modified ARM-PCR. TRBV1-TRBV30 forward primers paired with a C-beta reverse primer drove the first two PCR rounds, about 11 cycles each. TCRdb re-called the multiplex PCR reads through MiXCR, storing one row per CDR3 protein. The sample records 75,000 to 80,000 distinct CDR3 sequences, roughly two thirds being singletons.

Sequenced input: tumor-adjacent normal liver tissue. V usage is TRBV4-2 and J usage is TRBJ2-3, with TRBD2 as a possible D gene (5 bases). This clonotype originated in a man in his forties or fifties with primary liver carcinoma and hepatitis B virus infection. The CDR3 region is CASSQEKGVTDTQYF. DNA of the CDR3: TGTGCCAGCAGCCAAGAGAAGGGAGTGACAGATACGCAGTATTTT.